Listed below are T cell receptor beta chains from one sample, sequenced in a study of blood T cell repertoires in COVID-19. Here immunoSEQ multiplex PCR was the method, and the copy in TCRdb shows in-frame clones only, minus some. The sample consists of about 120,000 clones, 80% to 90% of them appearing once. Specimen: peripheral blood. These receptors all stem from a woman in her forties or fifties with acute or convalescent COVID-19. The CDR3 runs from the conserved cysteine through the conserved F or W. A D gene is named only where the DNA matches it firmly. Size values are once, few and many counts, or a class for expanded clones, and some rows have none.

cdr3_nt cdr3_aa clone_size v_call d_call j_call
TGTGCCAGCAGCCAAGGAATAGCGGGAGTCTGCTTGTACTATGAGCAGTTCTTC CASSQGIAGVCLYYEQFF NA TRBV3-1/TRBV3-2 TRBD2 TRBJ2-1
TGTGCCAGCAGTTTATCCAGGAATGAGCAGTTCTTC CASSLSRNEQFF NA TRBV12-3/TRBV12-4 NA TRBJ2-1
TGTGCCAGCAGACCCCCTGGGGGGAGGGTTCAGTTCTTC CASRPPGGRVQFF NA TRBV6-5 TRBD2 TRBJ2-1
TGTGCCAGCAGTTTACTAGCGGGAGGGTCCTACAATGAGCAGTTCTTC CASSLLAGGSYNEQFF few TRBV6-5 TRBD2 TRBJ2-1
TGTGCCAGCAGGATGACAGACAGTCAGCCCCAGCATTTT CASRMTDSQPQHF NA TRBV12-3/TRBV12-4 NA TRBJ1-5
TGTGCCAGCAGCGCCCGTCCACTCACAGATACGCAGTATTTT CASSARPLTDTQYF few TRBV7-8 NA TRBJ2-3
TGTGCCAGCAGCACGGACAGGCCCAAGTACTACGAGCAGTACTTC CASSTDRPKYYEQYF NA TRBV7-8 TRBD1 TRBJ2-7
TGTGCCAGCAGCTCGGTCCTGGCGGGACAGGGGAAAAACTATGGCTACACCTTC CASSSVLAGQGKNYGYTF NA TRBV5-6 TRBD1 TRBJ1-2
TGTGCCAGCACCCGTGGGGGGAATCAGCCCCAGCATTTT CASTRGGNQPQHF NA TRBV12-3/TRBV12-4 NA TRBJ1-5
TGTGCCAGTAGTGGGGGGGCTTCACCCCTCCACTTT CASSGGASPLHF NA TRBV19 NA TRBJ1-6
TGTGCCAGCAGTAGGGACAGAGAGCAAGCTTTCTTT CASSRDREQAFF NA TRBV6-6 TRBD1 TRBJ1-1
TGTGCCAGCTCACCGGGACAGGTTTACACCGGGGAGCTGTTTTTT CASSPGQVYTGELFF NA TRBV18 TRBD1 TRBJ2-2
TGTGCCAGCAAACAGGGAATGAACACTGAAGCTTTCTTT CASKQGMNTEAFF NA TRBV11-3 NA TRBJ1-1
TGCGCCAGCAGCCAAGAGGTCAGTTATAGCAATCAGCCCCAGCATTTT CASSQEVSYSNQPQHF NA TRBV4-1 NA TRBJ1-5
TGTGCCAGCAGTACCCGGGACAGGGGGACCCAGTACTTC CASSTRDRGTQYF NA TRBV25-1 TRBD1 TRBJ2-5
TGTGCCACCAGCAGAGGGACTAGCGGGCCCCAAGAGACCCAGTACTTC CATSRGTSGPQETQYF NA TRBV15 TRBD2 TRBJ2-5
TGTGCCAGCAGTTACTTTACGACAGGGGGCATCACTCAGCCCCAGCATTTT CASSYFTTGGITQPQHF NA TRBV6-2/TRBV6-3 TRBD1 TRBJ1-5
TGTGCCAGTGGCAACACGTTCAAGACCCAGTACTTC CASGNTFKTQYF NA TRBV19 NA TRBJ2-5
TGCGCCAGCCTTAATTACTCTAGACAGCTGAACACTGAAGCTTTCTTT CASLNYSRQLNTEAFF NA TRBV5-1 NA TRBJ1-1
TGTGCCAGCAGCCAAGACACAAGATTTTCCTACGAGCAGTACTTC CASSQDTRFSYEQYF NA TRBV4-2 NA TRBJ2-7
TGTGCCAGCAGTGAATCGGACAGGGGAGAGCCCCAGCATTTT CASSESDRGEPQHF NA TRBV6-1 TRBD1 TRBJ1-5
TGTGCCAGCAGCCCCGGGGGTGACATGACGAACACTGAAGCTTTCTTT CASSPGGDMTNTEAFF NA TRBV11-2 NA TRBJ1-1
TGCGCCAGCACTAGGACTAGCGGATCCTACGAGCAGTACTTC CASTRTSGSYEQYF NA TRBV4-1 TRBD2 TRBJ2-7
TGTGCCAGCTCACGGGGGACAGGGAAGGGCACTGAAGCTTTCTTT CASSRGTGKGTEAFF NA TRBV18 TRBD1 TRBJ1-1
TGCGCCAGCAGCCAAGATCGGGACAGGGGTTCACCCCTCCACTTT CASSQDRDRGSPLHF NA TRBV4-3 TRBD1 TRBJ1-6
TGTGCCAGTAGTTTGGCGGGGGGCTCCTACAATGAGCAGTTCTTC CASSLAGGSYNEQFF NA TRBV19 TRBD2 TRBJ2-1
TGTGCCAGCAGGGCACAGGGTGGAGAGACCCAGTACTTC CASRAQGGETQYF NA TRBV12-3/TRBV12-4 NA TRBJ2-5
TGTGCCAGCAGCTTAGGCCGGGACTATTCTTTTAATGAAAAACTGTTTTTT CASSLGRDYSFNEKLFF NA TRBV11-2 NA TRBJ1-4
TGTGCCAGCAGCGTAGATACTAACTATGGCTACACCTTC CASSVDTNYGYTF NA TRBV9 NA TRBJ1-2
TGTGCCAGCAGAGCAGCGGGTAGCACAGATACGCAGTATTTT CASRAAGSTDTQYF NA TRBV28 NA TRBJ2-3
TGCGCCAGCCGAGCGACAGGGGGGAACACTGAAGCTTTCTTT CASRATGGNTEAFF NA TRBV5-1 TRBD1 TRBJ1-1
TGTGCCTGGAAGGGACAGGGGGCGACTGAAGCTTTCTTT CAWKGQGATEAFF once TRBV30 TRBD1 TRBJ1-1
TGTGCCAGCAGCGGGGGGGACAGGGCGAGCACTGAAGCTTTCTTT CASSGGDRASTEAFF NA TRBV5-4 TRBD1 TRBJ1-1
TGTGCCAGCAGTGAAAGGACAGGGGTCTGGATGTATGGCTACACCTTC CASSERTGVWMYGYTF few TRBV28 TRBD1 TRBJ1-2
TGCAGCGTTCTGGGACTAGCGGGAGAGGGATTCTACGAGCAGTACTTC CSVLGLAGEGFYEQYF NA TRBV29-1 TRBD2 TRBJ2-7
TGTGCCAGCAGTTACGAAGCCACCTACGAGCAGTACTTC CASSYEATYEQYF NA TRBV6-6 NA TRBJ2-7
TGTGCCAGCAGCTTAAGGACAGGGGGAAACTATGGCTACACCTTC CASSLRTGGNYGYTF NA TRBV7-2 TRBD1 TRBJ1-2
TGTGCCAGCAGCCCCCGAGACAGGGCCTCTAACTATGGCTACACCTTC CASSPRDRASNYGYTF NA TRBV3-1/TRBV3-2 TRBD1 TRBJ1-2
TGTGCCAGCAGCTTGGGCGGACAGGGGGCGATCACCTATAATTCACCCCTCCACTTT CASSLGGQGAITYNSPLHF NA TRBV7-7 TRBD1 TRBJ1-6
TGTGCCAGCTCACCATTGGGAGGCTCCTACAATGAGCAGTTCTTC CASSPLGGSYNEQFF NA TRBV18 NA TRBJ2-1
TGTGCCAGTAGGGAGACAGGGAACTATGGCTACACCTTC CASRETGNYGYTF once TRBV19 TRBD1 TRBJ1-2
TGTGCCAGTAGTAATAGCGGGAGCCGGTCGGCCAGTGAGCAGTTCTTC CASSNSGSRSASEQFF NA TRBV19 TRBD2 TRBJ2-1
TGTGCCGCCCAAGCCACCGGGACAGGGGGAAACGAGCAGTACTTC CAAQATGTGGNEQYF NA TRBV10-3 TRBD1 TRBJ2-7
TGTGCCAGCAGCCCCGCTAGCCGTAATGAGCAGTTCTTC CASSPASRNEQFF NA TRBV7-2 NA TRBJ2-1